This T cell receptor beta chain was sequenced for a study of blood T cell repertoires in COVID-19. Study in general: T cells, B-cell-depleted T cells, or PBMCs supplied cDNA or gDNA.

The assay was immunoSEQ multiplex PCR, and TCRdb's table has in-frame clones only and misses some. The sample records 200,000 to 250,000 clones, 80% to 85% being singletons. This CDR3 comprises 13 residues. Trimming left V 6 bases short and J 5 bases short, with 13 bases between. This TCR was recovered from a woman in her 50s with acute COVID-19. The sequenced material came from PBMCs or T cells enriched from blood (not recorded which). The rearrangement uses TRBV12-3 or TRBV12-4 and TRBJ1-2; D is uncertain. The CDR3 spells CASSPGLPYGYTF. DNA of the CDR3: TGTGCCAGCAGCCCAGGACTGCCTTATGGCTACACCTTC.